This entry lists 14 T cell receptor beta chains sequenced from one sample in a study of blood T cells in healthy people across ages. A second PCR of roughly 7 to 11 cycles used a sample-barcoded 5' primer and a J-beta primer mix. TCRdb re-called the 5' RACE reads through MiXCR, storing one row per CDR3 protein. The table lists 500,000 to 600,000 distinct CDR3 sequences, roughly 28% of them singletons. Source material: blood. The receptors derive from a woman between 65 and 79 years old in good health.

This clonotype has only a few counts. The chain employs TRBV4-3 and TRBJ2-1; 7 bases map to TRBD1. CDR3 size: 14 residues. Germline V gene sequence: CDR1 LGHNA, CDR2 YSLEER. Trimming cost V 5 bases and J 6 bases; bases outside gene matches: 7. The CDR3 reads CASSERQGSNEQFF. DNA for the CDR3: TGCGCCAGCAGCGAAAGACAGGGATCCAATGAGCAGTTCTTC.

CDR3 nucleotide sequence: TGCAGTGCCGGACCTCAGCGGGGAGGCAAAAACATTCAGTACTTC. It translates to CSAGPQRGGKNIQYF. The chain links TRBV20-1 to TRBJ2-4; TRBD2 matches 7 bases. The CDR3 covers 15 residues. V shed 6 bases and J 3 bases; nucleotides not matched to a gene: 11. Germline values: CDR1 DFQATT, CDR2 SNEGSKA (reference sequence).

J is TRBJ2-6 and V is TRBV4-3; TRBD1 is a possible D gene (5 bases). From germline, CDR1 is LGHNA and CDR2 YSLEER. V was clipped by 4 bases and J by 2 bases, with 18 bases between them. This CDR3 spans 18 amino acids. The CDR3 DNA follows: TGCGCCAGCAGCCCCGTATACGGAACAGGTGCTGGGGCCAACGTCCTGACTTTC. Protein product: CASSPVYGTGAGANVLTF.

A word on this clonotype: The final CDR3 position lacks the conserved phenylalanine or tryptophan, pointing to a likely read error. The chain has TRBV12-3 or TRBV12-4 and TRBJ1-6; no firm D call. The CDR3 has 13 amino acids. Trimming took off 2 bases at V and 9 bases at J, with 8 bases between the two ends. CDR3 DNA: TGTGCCAGCAGTTTAACAGTTCGTTCACCCCTCCACCTT. Amino acid sequence: CASSLTVRSPLHL.

This clonotype has just a few counts. V and J are TRBV6-2 or TRBV6-3 and TRBJ1-5; 9 nucleotides agree with TRBD1. Looked up from germline, CDR1 is MNHEY and CDR2 is SVGEGT. J gave up 3 bases and V 0 bases, and 6 bases lay outside the gene matches. The CDR3 contains 17 residues. CDR3 nucleotide sequence: TGTGCCAGCAGTTACTCGAGATGGGACAGGGACAATCAGCCCCAGCATTTT. This sequence encodes CASSYSRWDRDNQPQHF.

This clonotype occurred a few times. This rearrangement joins TRBV18 to TRBJ2-1; weak D call: TRBD2 (7 bases). TRBJ2-7 explains the end of the DNA better; the J call may be wrong. Germline CDR1 is KGHSH and CDR2 is LQKENI. This CDR3 has 14 residues. Here the CDR3 DNA reads TGTGCCAGCTCACCGGGGGGGCCGGTCTACGAGCAGTACTTC. Protein sequence: CASSPGGPVYEQYF.

The chain links TRBV20-1 to TRBJ2-5; a weak D match, TRBD2 (5 bases). Trimming took 8 bases from V and 2 from J, leaving 12 bases between them. The CDR3 consists of 12 residues. The V gene's germline CDR1 is DFQATT and CDR2 SNEGSKA (reference sequence). This chain's CDR3 is CSTQRNQETQYF. DNA of the CDR3: TGCAGTACTCAGCGGAATCAAGAGACCCAGTACTTC.

The sample holds a few counts of this clonotype. V is TRBV11-2 and J is TRBJ2-7, with TRBD2 as a possible D gene (6 bases). Germline values: CDR1 SGHAT, CDR2 FQNNGV. The CDR3 is made up of 15 amino acids. Between the trimmed V and J ends, which lost 5 bases and 6 bases, there was a span of 20 bases. The CDR3, as DNA: TGTGCCAGCAGCAGATCCCAACCGGGGGTTGCCGAGCAGTACTTC. Its protein is CASSRSQPGVAEQYF.

The V and J genes are TRBV21-1 and TRBJ1-2; no DNA check was done on the table's D call, TRBD1. TRBV21-1 is deemed a pseudogene. The CDR3 runs to 14 residues. The CDR3 protein is CASSKEGDRVRYTF. Here the CDR3 DNA reads TGTGCCAGCAGCAAAGAGGGGGACAGGGTACGCTACACCTTC.

The chain recombines TRBV6-1 with TRBJ1-5; 9 bases map to TRBD1. This CDR3 is built from 16 residues. After removal of 10 bases from V and 4 bases from J, the junction contained 14 bases not matched to a gene. CDR1 is MNHNS, CDR2 SASEGT, per germline. Here the CDR3 DNA reads TGTGCCACCGGGACCCCGGCGGGACAGGGTAATCAGCCCCAGCATTTT. Its protein is CATGTPAGQGNQPQHF.

This clonotype was counted only a few times. The rearrangement links TRBV6-1 to TRBJ1-1; D gene unclear. The CDR3 runs to 13 residues. Deletions cut 7 bases from V and 3 bases from J, with 12 bases between. CDR1 is MNHNS and CDR2 is SASEGT in the germline V gene. As DNA, the CDR3 is TGTGCCAGCAAGTACTCGGAGGACACTGAAGCTTTCTTT. This translates into CASKYSEDTEAFF.

The rearrangement uses TRBV7-2 and TRBJ2-3; unclear D gene. Trimming shortened V by 3 bases and J by 6 bases, and 10 bases separated the two germline ends. This CDR3 has 13 amino acids. Germline CDR1 is SGHTA and CDR2 is FQGNSA. CDR3 protein: CASSFIGVDTQYF. The CDR3 DNA follows: TGTGCCAGCAGCTTTATTGGGGTGGATACGCAGTATTTT.

The chain couples TRBV18 to TRBJ2-6; perhaps D is TRBD1 or TRBD2 (5 bases each). Trimming shortened V by 6 bases and J by 1 base, and 16 bases separated the two germline ends. CDR1 and CDR2 from the germline V gene are KGHSH and LQKENI. The CDR3 spans 17 residues. This CDR3 reads CASSGRDPISGANVLTF. For the CDR3, the DNA is TGTGCCAGCTCGGGCCGGGACCCAATATCTGGGGCCAACGTCCTGACTTTC.

The V gene is TRBV2, the J gene TRBJ2-5, with a possible D match to TRBD2 (6 bases). Germline CDR1 is SNHLY and CDR2 is FYNNEI. V lost 0 bases to trimming and J lost 4 bases, with 12 bases between them. The CDR3 runs 15 residues. The CDR3 nucleotides read TGTGCCAGCAGTGAAGCGCTTGTCGGGGGAGAGACCCAGTACTTC. Amino acids: CASSEALVGGETQYF.